A selection of T cell receptor beta chains follows, all from one sample in a study of early T cells in non-severe SARS-CoV-2 infection. Via MiXCR, TCRdb re-called the 5' RACE reads, giving one row per CDR3 protein. The sample lists 80,000 to 95,000 distinct CDR3 sequences, around 15% occurring once. Sequencing used whole blood. These receptor sequences come from an adult who was a healthcare worker with PCR-confirmed SARS-CoV-2 infection or an uninfected control (not recorded which). Both conserved end residues are part of each CDR3. D genes are given only for firm matches. Size tells how often a clone was seen (once, few, many) or the class of an expanded clone, and some rows leave it out.

d_gene: .; abundance: .; j_gene: TRBJ2-2; v_gene: TRBV7-3; CDR3aa: CASSLGPGELFF; CDR3nt: TGTGCCAGCAGCTTAGGCCCCGGGGAGCTGTTTTTT
d_gene: .; abundance: many; j_gene: TRBJ2-5; v_gene: TRBV12-3/TRBV12-4; CDR3aa: CASRLSFEEETQYF; CDR3nt: TGTGCCAGCAGACTATCGTTCGAGGAAGAGACCCAGTACTTC
d_gene: TRBD1; abundance: .; j_gene: TRBJ2-7; v_gene: TRBV11-2; CDR3aa: CASSLTGTGYYEQYF; CDR3nt: TGTGCCAGCAGCTTGACCGGGACAGGCTACTACGAGCAGTACTTC
d_gene: .; abundance: .; j_gene: TRBJ2-3; v_gene: TRBV6-5; CDR3aa: CASSPHLRADTQYF; CDR3nt: TGTGCCAGCAGCCCCCACCTCCGCGCAGATACGCAGTATTTT
d_gene: TRBD2; abundance: .; j_gene: TRBJ2-5; v_gene: TRBV12-3/TRBV12-4; CDR3aa: CASSFGASGKETQYF; CDR3nt: TGTGCCAGCAGTTTTGGGGCTAGCGGAAAAGAGACCCAGTACTTC
d_gene: TRBD1; abundance: .; j_gene: TRBJ2-3; v_gene: TRBV7-3; CDR3aa: CASSSGQHYTDTQYF; CDR3nt: TGTGCCAGCAGCTCGGGACAGCATTACACAGATACGCAGTATTTT
d_gene: .; abundance: few; j_gene: TRBJ1-1; v_gene: TRBV3-1; CDR3aa: CASSQVPGRNPEAFF; CDR3nt: TGTGCCAGCAGCCAAGTCCCGGGCCGAAACCCTGAAGCTTTCTTT
d_gene: TRBD1; abundance: many; j_gene: TRBJ1-1; v_gene: TRBV20-1; CDR3aa: CSARGTGGNTEAFF; CDR3nt: TGCAGTGCTAGGGGCACAGGGGGCAACACTGAAGCTTTCTTT
d_gene: TRBD1; abundance: .; j_gene: TRBJ2-3; v_gene: TRBV5-1; CDR3aa: CASSTDRVDTQYF; CDR3nt: TGCGCCAGCAGCACTGACAGGGTAGATACGCAGTATTTT
d_gene: .; abundance: few; j_gene: TRBJ2-3; v_gene: TRBV11-2; CDR3aa: CASTGDRDTQYF; CDR3nt: TGTGCCAGCACAGGGGATAGAGATACGCAGTATTTT
d_gene: .; abundance: few; j_gene: TRBJ2-5; v_gene: TRBV9; CDR3aa: CASSVAGQETQYF; CDR3nt: TGTGCCAGCAGCGTAGCTGGCCAAGAGACCCAGTACTTC
d_gene: .; abundance: .; j_gene: TRBJ1-1; v_gene: TRBV29-1; CDR3aa: CSARGGSTEAFF; CDR3nt: TGCAGCGCTAGGGGGGGAAGCACTGAAGCTTTCTTT
d_gene: .; abundance: .; j_gene: TRBJ1-1; v_gene: TRBV28; CDR3aa: CASSPQDAVNTEAFF; CDR3nt: TGTGCCAGCAGTCCCCAAGACGCGGTCAACACTGAAGCTTTCTTT
d_gene: .; abundance: few; j_gene: TRBJ1-1; v_gene: TRBV11-2; CDR3aa: CASSLAGANTEAFF; CDR3nt: TGTGCCAGCAGCTTAGCAGGGGCGAACACTGAAGCTTTCTTT
d_gene: TRBD1; abundance: many; j_gene: TRBJ2-3; v_gene: TRBV5-5; CDR3aa: CASSYAPGQGWTDTQYF; CDR3nt: TGTGCCAGCAGCTACGCGCCGGGACAGGGTTGGACAGATACGCAGTATTTT
d_gene: .; abundance: few; j_gene: TRBJ1-4; v_gene: TRBV27; CDR3aa: CASSLSMFATNEKLFF; CDR3nt: TGTGCCAGCAGTTTATCGATGTTTGCAACTAATGAAAAACTGTTTTTT
d_gene: .; abundance: many; j_gene: TRBJ1-6; v_gene: TRBV4-3; CDR3aa: CASSQDMEGKGLHF; CDR3nt: TGCGCCAGCAGCCAAGATATGGAGGGTAAAGGCCTCCACTTT
d_gene: .; abundance: .; j_gene: TRBJ1-2; v_gene: TRBV30; CDR3aa: CAWSVAPNYGYTF; CDR3nt: TGTGCCTGGAGTGTGGCCCCGAACTATGGCTACACCTTC
d_gene: TRBD2; abundance: many; j_gene: TRBJ2-2; v_gene: TRBV4-3; CDR3aa: CASSQDRIPSGANTGELFF; CDR3nt: TGCGCCAGCAGCCAAGATCGAATCCCTAGCGGGGCGAACACCGGGGAGCTGTTTTTT
d_gene: TRBD2; abundance: .; j_gene: TRBJ2-2; v_gene: TRBV28; CDR3aa: CASSPIGATSGFGLFF; CDR3nt: TGTGCCAGCAGTCCGATCGGGGCGACTAGCGGGTTTGGGCTGTTTTTT
d_gene: .; abundance: many; j_gene: TRBJ1-4; v_gene: TRBV6-2/TRBV6-3; CDR3aa: CASGATATNEKLFF; CDR3nt: TGTGCCAGCGGGGCGACGGCAACTAATGAAAAACTGTTTTTT
d_gene: .; abundance: many; j_gene: TRBJ1-4; v_gene: TRBV18; CDR3aa: CASSPAGRPATNEKLFF; CDR3nt: TGTGCCAGCTCACCCGCTGGCAGGCCTGCAACTAATGAAAAACTGTTTTTT
d_gene: .; abundance: few; j_gene: TRBJ1-1; v_gene: TRBV29-1; CDR3aa: CSVEENTEAFF; CDR3nt: TGCAGCGTTGAGGAGAACACTGAAGCTTTCTTT
d_gene: TRBD1; abundance: few; j_gene: TRBJ2-3; v_gene: TRBV6-2/TRBV6-3; CDR3aa: CASSRQTGTSDTQYF; CDR3nt: TGTGCCAGCAGTCGCCAGACAGGGACCTCAGATACGCAGTATTTT
d_gene: .; abundance: few; j_gene: TRBJ1-1; v_gene: TRBV29-1; CDR3aa: CSVRLNTEAFF; CDR3nt: TGCAGCGTACGGTTGAACACTGAAGCTTTCTTT
d_gene: .; abundance: .; j_gene: TRBJ2-3; v_gene: TRBV5-1; CDR3aa: CASSWGFYEGDTQYF; CDR3nt: TGCGCCAGCAGCTGGGGCTTTTACGAAGGAGATACGCAGTATTTT
d_gene: TRBD1; abundance: .; j_gene: TRBJ1-5; v_gene: TRBV19; CDR3aa: CASSGTGFGQPQHF; CDR3nt: TGTGCCAGTAGTGGGACAGGGTTTGGACAGCCCCAGCATTTT
d_gene: TRBD2; abundance: few; j_gene: TRBJ2-1; v_gene: TRBV11-2; CDR3aa: CASSRSGEPYNEQFF; CDR3nt: TGTGCCAGCAGCCGCAGCGGGGAACCCTACAATGAGCAGTTCTTC
d_gene: .; abundance: many; j_gene: TRBJ2-3; v_gene: TRBV3-1; CDR3aa: CASSPGLAVGDTQYF; CDR3nt: TGTGCCAGCAGCCCAGGCTTGGCGGTCGGGGATACGCAGTATTTT
d_gene: .; abundance: .; j_gene: TRBJ2-1; v_gene: TRBV7-2; CDR3aa: CASGSPPYNEQFF; CDR3nt: TGTGCCAGCGGCAGTCCACCCTACAATGAGCAGTTCTTC
d_gene: .; abundance: once; j_gene: TRBJ2-3; v_gene: TRBV2; CDR3aa: CASMPGASSDTQYF; CDR3nt: TGTGCCAGCATGCCGGGGGCCAGCTCAGATACGCAGTATTTT
d_gene: .; abundance: few; j_gene: TRBJ1-5; v_gene: TRBV29-1; CDR3aa: CSVGGGSNQPQHF; CDR3nt: TGCAGCGTTGGCGGGGGAAGCAATCAGCCCCAGCATTTT
d_gene: .; abundance: .; j_gene: TRBJ2-5; v_gene: TRBV5-1; CDR3aa: CASSRTPGLGETQYF; CDR3nt: TGCGCCAGCAGCCGAACTCCAGGGTTAGGAGAGACCCAGTACTTC
d_gene: TRBD1; abundance: many; j_gene: TRBJ2-7; v_gene: TRBV10-3; CDR3aa: CAMRGQGSYEQYF; CDR3nt: TGTGCCATGAGGGGACAGGGCTCCTACGAGCAGTACTTC
d_gene: .; abundance: few; j_gene: TRBJ2-7; v_gene: TRBV12-3/TRBV12-4; CDR3aa: CASSLRRGLTYEQYF; CDR3nt: TGTGCCAGCAGTTTGCGGCGGGGGCTAACCTACGAGCAGTACTTC
d_gene: TRBD2; abundance: .; j_gene: TRBJ2-5; v_gene: TRBV29-1; CDR3aa: CSGGGTQETQYF; CDR3nt: TGCAGCGGGGGGGGGACCCAAGAGACCCAGTACTTC
d_gene: .; abundance: few; j_gene: TRBJ1-2; v_gene: TRBV11-2; CDR3aa: CASSFQGPYGYTF; CDR3nt: TGTGCCAGCAGCTTTCAGGGCCCCTATGGCTACACCTTC
d_gene: TRBD1; abundance: .; j_gene: TRBJ2-2; v_gene: TRBV18; CDR3aa: CASSPGTGANTGELFF; CDR3nt: TGTGCCAGCTCACCAGGGACAGGGGCGAACACCGGGGAGCTGTTTTTT
d_gene: TRBD1; abundance: many; j_gene: TRBJ1-2; v_gene: TRBV7-2; CDR3aa: CASSLGTGLDYGYTF; CDR3nt: TGTGCCAGCAGCTTAGGGACAGGCCTCGACTATGGCTACACCTTC
d_gene: TRBD2; abundance: .; j_gene: TRBJ2-3; v_gene: TRBV7-2; CDR3aa: CASSSSLAGVGDTQYF; CDR3nt: TGTGCCAGCAGCTCGTCTCTAGCGGGGGTAGGAGATACGCAGTATTTT
d_gene: .; abundance: .; j_gene: TRBJ2-7; v_gene: TRBV20-1; CDR3aa: CSANAGIYEQYF; CDR3nt: TGCAGTGCTAACGCGGGGATCTACGAGCAGTACTTC
d_gene: .; abundance: .; j_gene: TRBJ2-4; v_gene: TRBV3-1; CDR3aa: CASSQDIGDIQYF; CDR3nt: TGTGCCAGCAGCCAAGACATAGGGGACATTCAGTACTTC
d_gene: .; abundance: .; j_gene: TRBJ2-3; v_gene: TRBV29-1; CDR3aa: CSVAPSGTDTQYF; CDR3nt: TGCAGCGTTGCTCCCTCTGGCACAGATACGCAGTATTTT
d_gene: .; abundance: few; j_gene: TRBJ2-5; v_gene: TRBV7-2; CDR3aa: CASSLQSGVQETQYF; CDR3nt: TGTGCCAGCAGCTTACAAAGTGGGGTCCAAGAGACCCAGTACTTC
d_gene: TRBD1; abundance: .; j_gene: TRBJ2-2; v_gene: TRBV7-9; CDR3aa: CASSDQGDGELFF; CDR3nt: TGTGCCAGCAGCGACCAGGGGGACGGGGAGCTGTTTTTT